This TCR beta chain is drawn from a study of CD8 T cells in Susac syndrome. Germline CDR1 SGHDT, CDR2 YYEEEE. This CDR3 region has 15 residues. With 5 bases clipped from V and 3 bases from J, the junction kept 5 bases outside the gene matches. The study sequenced TCR beta in blood CD8+ and CD4+ T cells. The authors negatively isolated CD8+ and CD4+ T cells and FACS-enriched TEMRA cells. Whole-study results and caveats: Regarding the TCR sequencing and HLA analysis, the study admitted that a relatively small number of individuals were involved.

With random hexamers, roughly 0.45 to 1 ug RNA was reverse transcribed. Amplification of TCR beta CDR3 used immunoSEQ multiplex PCR across 54 Vbeta and 13 Jbeta. In TCRdb, the immunoSEQ multiplex PCR reads were re-called with MiXCR into one record per CDR3 protein. The sample records approximately 120,000 distinct CDR3 sequences, over 85% being singletons. The sample holds one count of this clonotype. Its antigen remains unidentified. This TCR came from a human donor with multiple sclerosis. The V call is TRBV5-6, the J call TRBJ2-1; 10 positions agree with TRBD1. Input material: CD8+ T cells from PBMCs. CDR3 nucleotide sequence: TGTGCCAGCAGGGCCGGGACAGGGGTCTACAATGAGCAGTTCTTC. Translated, it gives CASRAGTGVYNEQFF.